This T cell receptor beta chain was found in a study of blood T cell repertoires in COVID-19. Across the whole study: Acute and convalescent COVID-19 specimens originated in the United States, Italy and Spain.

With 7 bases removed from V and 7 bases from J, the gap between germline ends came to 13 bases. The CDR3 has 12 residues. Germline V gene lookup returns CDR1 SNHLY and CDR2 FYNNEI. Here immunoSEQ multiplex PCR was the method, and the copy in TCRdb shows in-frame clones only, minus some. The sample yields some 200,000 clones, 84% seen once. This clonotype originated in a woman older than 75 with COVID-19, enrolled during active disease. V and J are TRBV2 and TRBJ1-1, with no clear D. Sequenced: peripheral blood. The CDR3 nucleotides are TGTGCCAGCACCGAGGTAGGACTTGAAGCTTTCTTT. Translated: CASTEVGLEAFF. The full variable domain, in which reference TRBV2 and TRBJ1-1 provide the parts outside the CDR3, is EPEVTQTPSHQVTQMGQEVILRCVPISNHLYFYWYRQILGQKVEFLVSFYNNEISEKSEIFDDQFSVERPDGSNFTLKIRSTKLEDSAMYFCASTEVGLEAFFGQGTRLTVV.